The present T cell receptor beta chain was sequenced within a study of regulatory T cells in long-lasting Graves disease. Study-level information: Persistent cases took antithyroid drugs over 5 years and stayed TSH receptor antibody positive. The study's findings and limits: Small sample size may have lowered accuracy. Tissue studied was limited to peripheral blood, excluding thyroid tissue. Persistent disease was characterized by preferential usage of TRBV28, TRBJ1-2 and TRBJ2-5.

With iRepertoire HTBI primers and Arm-PCR of CDR3 regions, TCR beta libraries were built. One entry per CDR3 protein, called by TCRdb with MiXCR from the multiplex PCR reads. The sample has hundreds of thousands of distinct CDR3 sequences; roughly 20% are singletons. Losses at the gene ends were 0 bases for V and 1 base for J; bases not matched to a gene: 3. The CDR3 is made up of 16 amino acids. The V gene's germline CDR1 is MNHEY and CDR2 SVGEGT. In its sample, this clonotype was seen a few times. The target antigen is unknown. The time point is: persistent/refractory GD, antithyroid drugs over 5 years with positive TRAb. There was RNA extracted from PBMCs, and the TCR library was made from it.

This rearrangement joins TRBV6-2 or TRBV6-3 to TRBJ2-3, with TRBD2 matching over 8 bases. The origin of this receptor is a female donor with Graves disease. The sequencing here drew on peripheral blood mononuclear cells (PBMCs), taken when the disease was refractory, from a patient treated with antithyroid drugs. CDR3 nucleotides: TGTGCCAGCAGTTACTCAGCGGGAGATGGCACAGATACGCAGTATTTT. Translated: CASSYSAGDGTDTQYF.